This note documents a single T cell receptor (beta chain) sequence. The repertoire was sequenced with immunoSEQ multiplex PCR; TCRdb's copy has only in-frame clones and lacks some. Counted here are approximately 77,000 clones, 84% occurring once; the ten biggest clones make up about 0.79%. This sample was taken from a study of radiotherapy plus CTLA-4 blockade in lung cancer. The CDR3 runs to 14 residues. Germline V gene lookup returns CDR1 SGDLS and CDR2 YYNGEE. Trimming left V 0 bases short and J 0 bases short, with 4 bases between. The chain couples TRBV9 to TRBJ1-3; D remains ambiguous. This clonotype was obtained from a human donor with non-small cell lung cancer who had stable disease on radiotherapy plus ipilimumab. The material was peripheral blood, obtained from a patient treated with radiotherapy plus ipilimumab. The CDR3 bases are TGTGCCAGCAGCGTAGAGGCCTCTGGAAACACCATATATTTT. Amino acid sequence: CASSVEASGNTIYF.